The source of this T cell receptor (beta chain) is a study of cytomegalovirus exposure and HLA in healthy donors. Findings and caveats of the study: Association of a missense DCLRE1C variant with TCR beta V- and J-gene trimming was reported in a later analysis. There were about 160 TCR beta chains listed as cytomegalovirus-associated.

The PCR ran on 60 Vbeta and 13 Jbeta primers. The table came from immunoSEQ multiplex PCR; TCRdb's copy has only in-frame clones and leaves some out. The data show about 160,000 clones, 75% to 90% seen once. This clone is a singleton in its sample. Antigen unknown. The CDR3 contains 15 residues. Germline V gene data show CDR1 as SGHVS and CDR2 as FQNEAQ. V dropped 0 bases and J dropped 2 bases, with 10 bases sitting between them. What was sequenced was PBMCs. The TCR originated in a woman between 18 and 30 years old in good health and CMV-seronegative. The chain links TRBV7-8 to TRBJ1-2; D might be TRBD1 (6 bases). In nucleotides, the CDR3 is TGTGCCAGCAGCTTAGCGTTACAGGGAAACTATGGCTACACCTTC. Amino acids: CASSLALQGNYGYTF.